The rows below give T cell receptor beta chains drawn from one sample of a study of T cell repertoires in cytomegalovirus infection. Which antigens these TCRs recognize remains unknown. TCRdb used MiXCR to reprocess the reads, holding one entry per CDR3 protein. The data show nearly 700,000 distinct CDR3 sequences, roughly 33% seen once. The input for sequencing was cultured PBMCs, taken from culture after CMV antigen stimulation. Receptors originate from a human donor in good health (CMV status not recorded). Some clones in this sample may be carry-over from other donors' samples. Each CDR3 is given with its conserved first and last residue. A D gene is named only where the DNA matches it firmly. Size values are once, few and many counts, or a class for expanded clones, and some rows have none.

>NA|TRBV27|NA|14|TRBJ2-7
TGTGCCAGCAGTAGCTCTAGGATTCCCTACGAGCAGTACTTC
CASSSSRIPYEQYF
>few|TRBV7-6|NA|14|TRBJ2-1
TGTGCCAGCAGCTTAGCGCGGACTGGGAATGAGCAGTTCTTC
CASSLARTGNEQFF
>many|TRBV7-2|TRBD1|14|TRBJ1-1
TGTGCCAGCAGCCCGAGGGACAGGACCACTGAAGCTTTCTTT
CASSPRDRTTEAFF
>few|TRBV20-1|TRBD1|14|TRBJ1-5
TGCAGTGCTAGTGGGACAGGGGGTACCGAGCCCCAGCATTTT
CSASGTGGTEPQHF
>NA|TRBV28|TRBD1|16|TRBJ2-3
TGTGCCAGCAGTTTCGCCGGGACAGGGTGGTCAGATACGCAGTATTTT
CASSFAGTGWSDTQYF
>few|TRBV4-2|NA|15|TRBJ1-5
TGTGCCAGCAGCCGCGACAGTTCCAACTATCAGCCCCAGCATTTT
CASSRDSSNYQPQHF
>few|TRBV20-1|NA|15|TRBJ2-1
TGCAGTGCTAGGGCCGGAAGGAGCTCCTACAATGAGCAGTTCTTC
CSARAGRSSYNEQFF
>NA|TRBV6-2/TRBV6-3|NA|17|TRBJ1-3
TGTGCCAGCAGTTCACCCCGACGACGGGTCTCTGGAAACACCATATATTTT
CASSSPRRRVSGNTIYF
>many|TRBV7-2|NA|14|TRBJ2-5
TGTGCCAGCAGCTTAGCCGCCAGCCAAGAGACCCAGTACTTC
CASSLAASQETQYF
>few|TRBV6-1|NA|13|TRBJ1-5
TGTGCCAGTCGGACAGCAACTGATCAGCCCCAGCATTTT
CASRTATDQPQHF
>NA|TRBV7-2|NA|17|TRBJ2-3
TGTGCCAGCAGCTCCCCTGGCGGGCGACTTTTCACAGATACGCAGTATTTT
CASSSPGGRLFTDTQYF
>many|TRBV27|NA|13|TRBJ2-3
TGTGCCAGCAGCTTATCCCTTACCGATACGCAGTATTTT
CASSLSLTDTQYF
>NA|TRBV10-3|NA|16|TRBJ2-3
TGTGCCATCAGTGGGGGTCCGGGTTTCGGCGAAGATACGCAGTATTTT
CAISGGPGFGEDTQYF
>few|TRBV7-2|NA|10|TRBJ2-7
TGTGCCAGCAGGGCGGGGTCTCTCTACTTC
CASRAGSLYF
>NA|TRBV12-3/TRBV12-4|NA|16|TRBJ2-5
TGTGCCAGCAGCACCGGACAGCCCAACCATCAAGAGACCCAGTACTTC
CASSTGQPNHQETQYF
>once|TRBV12-3/TRBV12-4|NA|13|TRBJ1-2
TGTGCCAGCAACTACCAGGAAGGGGATGGCTACACCTTC
CASNYQEGDGYTF
>few|TRBV11-3|NA|12|TRBJ2-1
TGTGCCAGCAGCTTAGGTCGGCATGAGCAGTTCTTC
CASSLGRHEQFF
>NA|TRBV2|NA|15|TRBJ2-1
TGTGCCAGCAGTGCCGGGGAACGCTCCTACAATGAGCAGTTCTTC
CASSAGERSYNEQFF
>few|TRBV7-2|NA|14|TRBJ1-6
TGTGCCAGCAGCTTACTTGGGGACAATTCACCCCTCCACTTT
CASSLLGDNSPLHF
>few|TRBV6-6|TRBD1|16|TRBJ2-1
TGTGCCAGCAGTAATAGGGACAGGGAAAGAGCAGATGGGCGGTTCTTC
CASSNRDRERADGRFF
>many|TRBV7-2|TRBD2|14|TRBJ2-3
TGTGCCAGCAGTTGGCGGGCTAGCGGGGATACGCAGTATTTT
CASSWRASGDTQYF
>few|TRBV6-6|TRBD1|15|TRBJ1-6
TGTGCCAGCAGTCGCGAAGGGGGCGCCGGTTCACCCCTCCACTTT
CASSREGGAGSPLHF
>once|TRBV19|NA|16|TRBJ2-6
TGTGCCAGTAGTACCTACAGGGCACTCGGGGCCAACGTCCCGACTTTC
CASSTYRALGANVPTF
>NA|TRBV20-1|NA|14|TRBJ1-2
TGCAGTGCTACGGGGACGGGAAAGGGCTATGGCTACACCTTC
CSATGTGKGYGYTF
>few|TRBV5-4|NA|13|TRBJ2-5
TGTGCCAGCAGCCTCGTTCCTGAGGAGACCCAGTACTTC
CASSLVPEETQYF
>NA|TRBV11-1|NA|12|TRBJ2-7
TGTGCCAGTCGGGGAGTACCCTACGAGCAGTACTTC
CASRGVPYEQYF
>NA|TRBV7-2|TRBD2|17|TRBJ2-3
TGTGCCAGCAGCTTAAAGATGGGGAGCGGGGGTGAAGATACGCAGTATTTT
CASSLKMGSGGEDTQYF
>many|TRBV7-6|NA|15|TRBJ2-5
TGTGCCAGCAGCTTAGAACTGGGGGCCGGGGAGACCCAGTACTTC
CASSLELGAGETQYF
>NA|TRBV6-8|NA|21|TRBJ2-7
TGTGCCAGCGTGGGGCCAGCCCCCCTAATCCTAAACAATCCGACCTACTACGAGCAGTACTTC
CASVGPAPLILNNPTYYEQYF
>few|TRBV4-1|TRBD2|18|TRBJ2-1
TGCGCCAGCAGCGAGGGACTAGCGGGGCTCGGCAAGGTGAATGAGCAGTTCTTC
CASSEGLAGLGKVNEQFF
>few|TRBV7-2|NA|16|TRBJ2-5
TGTGCCAGCAGCTTAGTCGGCACTCACAAGAGGGAGACCCAGTACTTC
CASSLVGTHKRETQYF
>few|TRBV4-1|NA|16|TRBJ2-1
TGCGCCAGCAGCCAGCCTAGGGGGGACCCCTACAATGAGCAGTTCTTC
CASSQPRGDPYNEQFF
>many|TRBV7-2|NA|11|TRBJ1-5
TGTGCCAGCAGCGTAGGTGGGCCCCAGCATTTT
CASSVGGPQHF
>NA|TRBV6-6|NA|15|TRBJ2-5
TGTGCCAGCAGTACACCTCCGGGACTTCAAGAGACCCAGTACTTC
CASSTPPGLQETQYF
>NA|TRBV20-1|TRBD1|16|TRBJ2-4
TGCAGTGCTAGTGGCGACAGGGGGCTATCCAAAAACATTCAGTACTTC
CSASGDRGLSKNIQYF
>many|TRBV28|NA|13|TRBJ1-1
TGTGCCAGCTCACGTCGGGGGACTCGGGAAGCTTTCTTT
CASSRRGTREAFF
>NA|TRBV27|TRBD1|13|TRBJ1-1
TGTGCCAGCAGTTTGACAGGGGGTATTGAAGCTTTCTTT
CASSLTGGIEAFF
>few|TRBV7-4|NA|13|TRBJ1-1
TGTGCCAGCAGCCATAGGGGGGACACTGAAGCTTTCTTT
CASSHRGDTEAFF
>few|TRBV20-1|NA|15|TRBJ1-2
TGCAGTGCTAGAGATCGGCTGGGCCCAGGACATGGCTACACCTTC
CSARDRLGPGHGYTF
>few|TRBV2|TRBD1|14|TRBJ2-1
TGTGCCAGCAGTCCCGGGACAGGCCGTCGGGGAAAGTTCTTC
CASSPGTGRRGKFF
>few|TRBV7-2|NA|16|TRBJ2-3
TGTGCCAGCAGCTTAGGAGTTACGAGCAGGGCAGATACGCAGTATTTT
CASSLGVTSRADTQYF
>few|TRBV19|TRBD1|15|TRBJ1-5
TGTGCCAGTACCAGGACAGGGCTGGGCAATCAGCCCCAGCATTTT
CASTRTGLGNQPQHF
>NA|TRBV12-3/TRBV12-4|NA|14|TRBJ1-6
TGTGCCAGCAGTCCCCTTTTACAGTCTTCACCCCTCCACTTT
CASSPLLQSSPLHF
>NA|TRBV5-4|TRBD2|15|TRBJ2-5
TGTGCCAGCAGCGTCGGACTAGCGGGGCAAGAGACCCAGTACTTC
CASSVGLAGQETQYF
>NA|TRBV5-5|NA|15|TRBJ2-1
TGTGCCAGCAGCGAGGGACCTAGTGAAGGGTATGAGCAGTTCTTC
CASSEGPSEGYEQFF
>NA|TRBV28|NA|15|TRBJ1-3
TGTGCCAGCAGACCTACCCCCGACTACGGAAACACCATATATTTT
CASRPTPDYGNTIYF
>NA|TRBV7-8|NA|14|TRBJ2-2
TGTGCCAGCAGCCCACCTGGATCTTTGCGTAAGCTGTTTTTT
CASSPPGSLRKLFF
>NA|TRBV6-5|NA|15|TRBJ2-3
TGTGCCAGCAGTTACTCGAGGCTCTCCACAGATACGCAGTATTTT
CASSYSRLSTDTQYF
>NA|TRBV7-9|NA|15|TRBJ1-2
TGTGCCAGCAGCTTAGGGCTGGGGGCGAATCGGGGCTACACCTTC
CASSLGLGANRGYTF
>many|TRBV7-2|NA|15|TRBJ2-6
TGTGCCAGCAGCTTCGGTAGGGCTGGGGCCAACGTCCTGACTTTC
CASSFGRAGANVLTF
>few|TRBV7-6|NA|13|TRBJ2-7
TGTGCCAGCAGCTCCCGGGACTTCTACGAGCAGTACTTC
CASSSRDFYEQYF